This TCR beta chain was observed in a study of somatic mutations in cytotoxic T cells in rheumatoid arthritis. This clone was detected only once. Once isolated by positive magnetic bead selection, the CD4+ and CD8+ cells had their purity checked by flow cytometry. CDR3 length equals 15 residues. V was shortened by 0 bases and J by 5 bases, with 12 bases between the two germline ends. Germline assignment: CDR1 SGDLS and CDR2 YYNGEE. Authors' methods: Expanded CD8+ clones from patients, those larger than 1%, seldom had a match among published virus-specific TCRB sequences. Clones were sequenced by immunoSEQ multiplex PCR, and TCRdb holds only the in-frame ones, with some missing. D and trimming come from the DNA, and the V and J calls and clone size come from that table. The data show just under 6,500 clones, approximately 75% seen once.

The chain combines TRBV9 with TRBJ2-1; no clear D gene. The TCR was taken from a woman aged 70 to 79 with rheumatoid arthritis. The sequenced sample was CD8+ T cells sorted from blood, obtained at a follow-up visit. The CDR3 is CASSVVGVPNNEQFF. CDR3 DNA sequence: TGTGCCAGCAGCGTAGTCGGAGTCCCAAACAATGAGCAGTTCTTC.